The 6 T cell receptor beta chains listed next were all sequenced from one sample in a study of beta chain features in type 1 diabetes. The whole isolated RNA underwent reverse transcription, so sequencing captured expressed TCRB transcripts. Assay: immunoSEQ multiplex PCR; the TCRdb copy retains only in-frame clones and omits some. The sample holds over 150,000 clones, about 8.1% seen once. The source material was central memory CD4+ T cells from blood. The receptors here all came from a man between 18 and 29 years old in good health.

In its sample, this clone was seen a few times. The chain is built from TRBV7-2 and TRBJ2-5, with TRBD1 as a possible D gene (6 bases). Germline-derived CDR1 and CDR2 are SGHTA and FQGNSA. The CDR3 is 16 amino acids. The V end lost 7 bases, the J end lost 1 base, and 19 bases lay between the germline ends. CDR3 sequence: CASTWGLGGFQETQYF. The DNA of the CDR3 is TGTGCCAGCACCTGGGGGCTAGGAGGCTTCCAAGAGACCCAGTACTTC.

This clone was seen more than once but under ten times. The genes are TRBV7-9 and TRBJ2-3, with TRBD2 as a possible D gene (6 bases). The CDR3 covers 14 residues. The germline gives CDR1 SEHNR, CDR2 FQNEAQ (reference sequence). Trimming removed 7 bases from V and 2 bases from J, with 13 bases in between. The CDR3 nucleotides read TGTGCCAGCACCGGGGGACTTCCCACAGATACGCAGTATTTT. It specifies CASTGGLPTDTQYF.

The CDR3 reads CASSHRDRGYEQYF. The CDR3 DNA reads as TGTGCCAGCAGTCATCGGGACAGGGGCTACGAGCAGTACTTC. The rearrangement joins TRBV28 to TRBJ2-7; 10 nucleotides line up with TRBD1. CDR3 length: 14 residues. The V gene end was trimmed by 5 bases and the J gene end by 3 bases; junction bases not matched to a gene: 4. CDR1 is MDHEN and CDR2 is SYDVKM in the germline V gene.

This chain connects TRBV5-4 to TRBJ1-5, with 12 positions matching TRBD1. From germline, CDR1 is SGHNT and CDR2 YYREEE (reference sequence). The J segment lost 1 base and the V segment lost 2 bases, leaving 4 bases of the junction unmatched. The CDR3 has 17 residues. The CDR3 sequence: CASSFGTGGSSNQPQHF. CDR3 nucleotide sequence: TGTGCCAGCAGCTTTGGGACAGGGGGCTCAAGCAATCAGCCCCAGCATTTT.

The genes are TRBV7-9 and TRBJ2-5; TRBD1 matches 8 bases. This CDR3 has 14 amino acids. CDR1 and CDR2 (germline): SEHNR, FQNEAQ (reference sequence). The J segment lost 7 bases and the V segment lost 4 bases, leaving 8 bases of the junction unmatched. The CDR3 region has the DNA TGTGCCAGCAGCTCCAGGACAGGGCTTGGGACCCAGTACTTC. This sequence encodes CASSSRTGLGTQYF.

This clone was counted at least ten times. Additional DNA sequences in this sample encode the identical CDR3. The V and J genes are TRBV19 and TRBJ2-7; no firm D call. This CDR3 comprises 11 residues. V was clipped by 7 bases and J by 4 bases, with 8 bases between them. The germline CDR1 and CDR2 sequences are LNHDA and SQIVND (reference sequence). The CDR3 nucleotides are TGTGCCAGTACCGACAATTACGAGCAGTACTTC. It specifies CASTDNYEQYF.